The next 11 T cell receptor beta chains were all read from a single sample in a study of blood T cell repertoires in COVID-19. Data came from immunoSEQ multiplex PCR; TCRdb stores just in-frame clones and leaves some out. In the table there are under 450,000 clones, roughly 90% of which are singletons. Material for sequencing was PBMCs or T cells enriched from blood (not recorded which). These receptors originate from a woman aged 25 to 39 who had recovered from COVID-19.

The rearrangement uses TRBV6-2 or TRBV6-3 and TRBJ1-5, with D possibly matching TRBD1 (6 bases). Germline CDR1 is MNHEY and CDR2 is SVGEGT. The CDR3 has 15 residues. V lost 4 bases and J 3 bases, leaving 13 bases between the germline ends. The CDR3 bases are TGTGCCAGCAGTTCGGGACAAAGATACAATCAGCCCCAGCATTTT. It is translated as CASSSGQRYNQPQHF.

The V gene is TRBV3-1 (or the pseudogene TRBV3-2), the J gene TRBJ1-3; D is uncertain. V was trimmed by 6 bases and J by 2 bases, leaving 5 bases between them. The germline gives CDR1 LGHDT, CDR2 YNNKEL (reference sequence). This CDR3 comprises 12 residues. The CDR3 loop reads CASRTTGNTIYF. CDR3 bases: TGTGCCAGCAGGACAACTGGAAACACCATATATTTT.

The V call is TRBV18, the J call TRBJ2-3; D may be TRBD2 (5 bases). The CDR3 totals 14 residues. The V gene lost 6 bases and the J gene lost 2 bases, with 12 bases spanning the gap. The germline V gene encodes CDR1 KGHSH and CDR2 LQKENI. DNA of the CDR3: TGTGCCAGCTCGGGAGTAGCTGACACAGATACGCAGTATTTT. Translating it yields CASSGVADTDTQYF. Complete variable domain (other parts from reference TRBV18 and TRBJ2-3): NAGVMQNPRHLVRRRGQEARLRCSPMKGHSHVYWYRQLPEEGLKFMVYLQKENIIDESGMPKERFSAEFPKEGPSILRIQQVVRGDSAAYFCASSGVADTDTQYFGPGTRLTVL.

This clone was detected only a few times. The rearrangement links TRBV28 to TRBJ1-4, with TRBD1 identical over 9 bases. With 2 bases clipped from V and 0 bases from J, the junction kept 7 bases outside the gene matches. CDR3 size: 18 residues. Germline V gene sequence: CDR1 MDHEN, CDR2 SYDVKM. The CDR3: CASSLTGQGEPTNEKLFF. CDR3 coding DNA: TGTGCCAGCAGTTTAACGGGACAGGGTGAACCAACTAATGAAAAACTGTTTTTT.

This clone was detected only a few times. The chain combines TRBV2 with TRBJ1-1; no clear D. V shed 3 bases and J shed 8 bases, with 7 bases lying between them. CDR3 size: 11 residues. CDR1 SNHLY and CDR2 FYNNEI come from the germline V gene. The CDR3 DNA reads TGTGCCAGCAGTGAGTTACAAGAAGCTTTCTTT. Translation gives CASSELQEAFF.

J is TRBJ1-3 and V is TRBV19; the match to TRBD1 covers 8 bases. Per germline, CDR1 LNHDA and CDR2 SQIVND (reference sequence). The CDR3 runs to 15 residues. The trim removed 5 bases at V and 2 bases at J, leaving 5 bases unmatched. The CDR3 bases are TGTGCCAGTAGTGCCGGGACAGGTACTGGAAACACCATATATTTT. Residues: CASSAGTGTGNTIYF.

The V and J genes are TRBV30 and TRBJ1-1; 8 bases match TRBD1. The CDR3 consists of 14 residues. The junction had 2 bases not matched to a gene; V was cut back by 2 bases and J by 0 bases. The germline CDR1 and CDR2 sequences are GTSNPN and SVGIG (reference sequence). The CDR3 here is CAWSKTGVNTEAFF. The CDR3 DNA sequence: TGTGCCTGGAGTAAGACAGGGGTGAACACTGAAGCTTTCTTT.

The chain uses TRBV28 and TRBJ1-6; D gene unclear. Trimming took off 5 bases at V and 9 bases at J, with 17 bases between the two ends. CDR1 MDHEN and CDR2 SYDVKM come from the germline V gene. CDR3 length: 15 amino acids. The CDR3 sequence is CASSPPRGGRSPLHF. DNA of the CDR3: TGTGCCAGCAGTCCCCCGAGAGGAGGTCGTTCACCCCTCCACTTT. Combining the CDR3 with reference TRBV28 and TRBJ1-6 gives the whole variable domain DVKVTQSSRYLVKRTGEKVFLECVQDMDHENMFWYRQDPGLGLRLIYFSYDVKMKEKGDIPEGYSVSREKKERFSLILESASTNQTSMYLCASSPPRGGRSPLHFGNGTRLTVT.

The CDR3 DNA reads TGTGCCAGCAGTGAATCAGGGGGGAGCACTGAAGCTTTCTTT. Protein product: CASSESGGSTEAFF. The chain recombines TRBV6-1 with TRBJ1-1, with TRBD1 matching 7 bases. V lost 2 bases and J lost 4; bases outside the gene matches: 4. The CDR3 is 14 amino acids. Germline CDR1 reads MNHNS; CDR2 reads SASEGT.

The V gene is TRBV7-9, the J gene TRBJ1-2, with TRBD1 matching 9 bases. The junction had 11 bases not matched to a gene; V was cut back by 1 base and J by 8 bases. The germline V gene has CDR1 SEHNR and CDR2 FQNEAQ (reference sequence). This CDR3 spans 16 amino acids. The chain's CDR3 is CASSLVGTGILRGYTF. The CDR3 DNA reads TGTGCCAGCAGCTTAGTTGGGACAGGGATACTCCGAGGCTACACCTTC. Full variable domain (rest looked up from reference TRBV7-9 and TRBJ1-2): DTGVSQNPRHKITKRGQNVTFRCDPISEHNRLYWYRQTLGQGPEFLTYFQNEAQLEKSRLLSDRFSAERPKGSFSTLEIQRTEQGDSAMYLCASSLVGTGILRGYTFGSGTRLTVV.

The chain employs TRBV4-1 and TRBJ1-1, with D perhaps matching TRBD1 (5 bases). V was clipped by 4 bases and J by 1 base, with 10 bases between them. The germline CDR1 and CDR2 sequences are MGHRA and YSYEKL. This CDR3 contains 14 residues. The CDR3 region has the DNA TGCGCCAGCAGCCTGCGGGGCGAGAACACTGAAGCTTTCTTT. It translates to CASSLRGENTEAFF.